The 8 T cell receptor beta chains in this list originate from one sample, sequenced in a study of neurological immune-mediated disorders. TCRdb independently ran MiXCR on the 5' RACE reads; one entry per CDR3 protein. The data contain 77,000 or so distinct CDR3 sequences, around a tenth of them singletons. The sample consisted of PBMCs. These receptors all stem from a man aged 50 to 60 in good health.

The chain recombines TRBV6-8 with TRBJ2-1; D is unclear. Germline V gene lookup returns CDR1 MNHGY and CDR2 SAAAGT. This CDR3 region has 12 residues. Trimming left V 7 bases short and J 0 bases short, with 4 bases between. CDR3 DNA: TGTGCCAGCAAAAGCTCCTACAATGAGCAGTTCTTC. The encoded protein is CASKSSYNEQFF.

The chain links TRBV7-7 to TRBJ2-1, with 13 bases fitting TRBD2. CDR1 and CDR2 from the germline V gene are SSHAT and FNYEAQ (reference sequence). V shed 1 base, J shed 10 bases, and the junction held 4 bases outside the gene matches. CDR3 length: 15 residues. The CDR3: CASSLDRTSGREQFF. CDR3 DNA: TGTGCCAGCAGCTTAGACAGGACTAGCGGGAGAGAGCAGTTCTTC.

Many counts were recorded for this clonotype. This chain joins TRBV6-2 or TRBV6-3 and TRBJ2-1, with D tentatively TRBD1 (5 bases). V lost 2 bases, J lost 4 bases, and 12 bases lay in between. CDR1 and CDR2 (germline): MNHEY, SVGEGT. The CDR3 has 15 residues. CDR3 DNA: TGTGCCAGCAGTTACCCCCAGACAGTGTACAATGAGCAGTTCTTC. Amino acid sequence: CASSYPQTVYNEQFF.

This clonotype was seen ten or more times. In DNA, the CDR3 is TGCAGCGTTGTTGAGGTCAAAAACATTCAGTACTTC. This codes for CSVVEVKNIQYF. V and J are TRBV29-1 and TRBJ2-4, with unresolved D. The germline V gene encodes CDR1 SQVTM and CDR2 ANQGSEA. The CDR3 length is 12 residues. Trimming took off 4 bases at V and 3 bases at J, with 7 bases between the two ends.

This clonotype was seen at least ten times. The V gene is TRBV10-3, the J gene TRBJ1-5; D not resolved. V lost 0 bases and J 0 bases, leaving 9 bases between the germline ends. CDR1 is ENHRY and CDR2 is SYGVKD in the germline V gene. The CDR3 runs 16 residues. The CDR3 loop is CAISESSGVSNQPQHF. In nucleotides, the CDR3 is TGTGCCATCAGTGAGTCGAGTGGAGTTAGCAATCAGCCCCAGCATTTT.

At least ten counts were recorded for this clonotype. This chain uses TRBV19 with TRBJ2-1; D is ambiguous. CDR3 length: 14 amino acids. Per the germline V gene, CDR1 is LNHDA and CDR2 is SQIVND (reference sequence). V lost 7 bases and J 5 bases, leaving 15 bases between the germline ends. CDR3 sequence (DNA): TGTGCCAGTACTCACCCCCCCAGAAACAATGAGCAGTTCTTC. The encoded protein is CASTHPPRNNEQFF.

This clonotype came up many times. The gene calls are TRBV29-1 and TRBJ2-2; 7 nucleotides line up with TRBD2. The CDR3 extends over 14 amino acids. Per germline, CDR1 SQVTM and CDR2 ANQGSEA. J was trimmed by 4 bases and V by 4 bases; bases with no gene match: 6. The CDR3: CSVGAGVTTGELFF. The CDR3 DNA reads TGCAGCGTTGGCGCGGGGGTGACCACCGGGGAGCTGTTTTTT.

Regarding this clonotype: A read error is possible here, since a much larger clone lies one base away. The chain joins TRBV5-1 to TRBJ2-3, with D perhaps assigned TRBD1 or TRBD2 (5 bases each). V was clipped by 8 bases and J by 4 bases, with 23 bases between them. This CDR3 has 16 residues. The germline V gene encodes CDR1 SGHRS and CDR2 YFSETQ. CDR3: CARSPGPSGTADTQYF. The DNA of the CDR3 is TGCGCCAGAAGCCCGGGACCCTCGGGGACCGCAGATACGCAGTATTTT.